The 28 T cell receptor beta chains reported below all come from one sample, sequenced in a study of cytomegalovirus exposure and HLA in healthy donors. Use of 60 Vbeta and 13 Jbeta primers characterized the PCR. The protocol was immunoSEQ multiplex PCR, while the TCRdb copy is restricted to in-frame clones and leaves out a portion. The sample lists 200,000 to 250,000 clones, around 85% occurring once. The sample taken for sequencing was PBMCs. These receptors originate from a human donor in good health.

The rearrangement joins TRBV6-4 to TRBJ2-1; a weak D match, TRBD2 (5 bases). Per the germline V gene, CDR1 is MRHNA and CDR2 is SNTAGT. This CDR3 has 15 residues. Trimming removed 4 bases at V and 4 bases at J, with 14 bases between. The CDR3 DNA follows: TGTGCCAGCAGTGTAGGGAGCCTTAGTTACAATGAGCAGTTCTTC. Amino acid sequence: CASSVGSLSYNEQFF.

The V gene is TRBV18, the J gene TRBJ2-2; TRBD2 matches 10 bases. Germline trimming cut 5 bases from V and 4 bases from J; bases unmatched to any gene: 4. The CDR3 is 15 amino acids. Germline lookup yields CDR1 KGHSH and CDR2 LQKENI. The CDR3 protein is CASSFASGSTGELFF. The CDR3 DNA sequence: TGTGCCAGCTCATTTGCTAGCGGGAGCACCGGGGAGCTGTTTTTT.

The sample holds a few counts of this clone. This chain links TRBV19 with TRBJ1-2; D possibly corresponds to TRBD1 (6 bases). The germline V gene encodes CDR1 LNHDA and CDR2 SQIVND (reference sequence). Trimming took 9 bases from V and 3 from J, leaving 14 bases between them. The CDR3 spans 13 residues. As DNA, the CDR3 is TGTGCCAGCCACAGGGATTCGGACTATGGCTACACCTTC. Encoded protein: CASHRDSDYGYTF.

V gene TRBV18 combines with J gene TRBJ2-5, with 8 bases lining up with TRBD2. Trimming cost V 5 bases and J 6 bases; bases outside gene matches: 8. The CDR3 has 14 residues. Germline CDR1 KGHSH, CDR2 LQKENI. The CDR3: CASSKLADQKTQYF. In DNA, the CDR3 is TGTGCCAGCTCAAAACTAGCGGACCAGAAGACCCAGTACTTC.

This rearrangement joins TRBV7-8 to TRBJ2-5; a weak D match, TRBD1 (5 bases). Judging by the DNA end, TRBJ2-7 fits better; the J call may be wrong. Germline lookup yields CDR1 SGHVS and CDR2 FQNEAQ. CDR3 length: 15 amino acids. In DNA form, the CDR3 reads TGTGCCAGTACCTCAGGCAGGGCCAACTCCTACGAGCAGTACTTC. Its translation is CASTSGRANSYEQYF.

J is TRBJ2-1 and V is TRBV9; D possibly corresponds to TRBD2 (6 bases). The V and J ends lost 3 bases and 2 bases respectively, with 15 bases between them. The germline V gene has CDR1 SGDLS and CDR2 YYNGEE. This CDR3 has 16 amino acids. The CDR3 protein is CASSATLARAYNEQFF. For the CDR3, the DNA is TGTGCCAGCAGCGCCACTCTAGCGAGGGCCTACAATGAGCAGTTCTTC. Full variable domain (missing parts from reference TRBV9 and TRBJ2-1): DSGVTQTPKHLITATGQRVTLRCSPRSGDLSVYWYQQSLDQGLQFLIQYYNGEERAKGNILERFSAQQFPDLHSELNLSSLELGDSALYFCASSATLARAYNEQFFGPGTRLTVL.

The chain links TRBV5-1 to TRBJ2-6, with TRBD2 matching 11 bases. J was trimmed by 1 base and V by 3 bases; bases with no gene match: 15. The CDR3 contains 21 residues. Germline V gene sequence: CDR1 SGHRS, CDR2 YFSETQ. The chain's CDR3 is CASSSPGLAGLRDSGANVLTF. The CDR3 region has the DNA TGCGCCAGCAGCTCGCCCGGACTAGCGGGTTTGAGGGATTCTGGGGCCAACGTCCTGACTTTC.

This clone was recorded once. This chain uses TRBV7-2 with TRBJ2-2; D is unresolved. Germline CDR1 reads SGHTA; CDR2 reads FQGNSA. V was shortened by 3 bases and J by 7 bases, with 6 bases between the two germline ends. The CDR3 is 12 amino acids. Here the CDR3 reads CASSFNIGELFF. CDR3 in DNA: TGTGCCAGCAGCTTTAATATCGGGGAGCTGTTTTTT.

This sequence joins TRBV9 and TRBJ2-1; 13 bases fit TRBD2. Germline loops: CDR1 SGDLS, CDR2 YYNGEE. V shed 5 bases and J 12 bases; nucleotides not matched to a gene: 14. The CDR3 runs to 16 residues. The CDR3 nucleotides read TGTGCCAGCAGGCCACCCGTGGGACTAGCGGGATGGGTGCAGTTCTTC. It codes for CASRPPVGLAGWVQFF. Full variable domain (outside the CDR3, taken from reference TRBV9 and TRBJ2-1): DSGVTQTPKHLITATGQRVTLRCSPRSGDLSVYWYQQSLDQGLQFLIQYYNGEERAKGNILERFSAQQFPDLHSELNLSSLELGDSALYFCASRPPVGLAGWVQFFGPGTRLTVL.

V and J are TRBV11-2 and TRBJ2-7, with 7 bases that match TRBD1. Germline V gene lookup returns CDR1 SGHAT and CDR2 FQNNGV. There are 16 residues in the CDR3. Germline trimming cut 5 bases from V and 4 bases from J; bases unmatched to any gene: 14. CDR3 protein: CASSPINRGVPYEQYF. The CDR3, as DNA: TGTGCCAGCAGCCCAATAAACAGGGGAGTCCCATACGAGCAGTACTTC.

This sequence joins TRBV28 and TRBJ2-4, with 9 nucleotides matching TRBD1. Germline values: CDR1 MDHEN, CDR2 SYDVKM. V trimming: 3 bases; J trimming: 7 bases; junction bases outside the gene matches: 1. CDR3 length: 13 residues. CDR3 sequence reads: CASSLTGGNIQYF. The CDR3 DNA is TGTGCCAGCAGTTTGACAGGGGGGAACATTCAGTACTTC.

The rearrangement links TRBV4-2 to TRBJ2-2; possible D gene TRBD1, 6 bases. Per the germline V gene, CDR1 is LGHNA and CDR2 is YNFKEQ. The CDR3 runs 15 residues. V shed 8 bases and J shed 4 bases, with 17 bases lying between them. CDR3 nucleotides: TGTGCCAGCGGAGGCACAGGGTCGGGCACCGGGGAGCTGTTTTTT. Translated: CASGGTGSGTGELFF.

The genes are TRBV5-1 and TRBJ2-3, with 8 bases lining up with TRBD2. V lost 4 bases to trimming and J lost 1 base; unmatched junction nucleotides: 5. The CDR3 extends over 15 amino acids. In germline, CDR1 is SGHRS, CDR2 YFSETQ. The CDR3 here is CASSVGLAGTDTQYF. In DNA form, the CDR3 reads TGCGCCAGCAGCGTCGGACTAGCAGGCACAGATACGCAGTATTTT.

The CDR3 DNA reads as TGCGCCAGCAGCCAAGGTCACCAGATCCCGGGTGGCTACACCTTC. Translated, it gives CASSQGHQIPGGYTF. V usage is TRBV4-1 and J usage is TRBJ1-2; D call uncertain. Trimming took 1 base from V and 7 from J, leaving 16 bases between them. Germline CDR1 is MGHRA and CDR2 is YSYEKL. CDR3 length equals 15 residues.

This clone was found a few times. This chain uses TRBV4-2 with TRBJ1-5; tentatively, D is TRBD1 (6 bases). V was trimmed by 1 base and J by 5 bases, leaving 9 bases between them. This CDR3 has 14 amino acids. CDR1 is LGHNA and CDR2 is YNFKEQ in the germline V gene. The CDR3 protein is CASSQGTADQPQHF. The CDR3 bases are TGTGCCAGCAGCCAAGGGACAGCAGATCAGCCCCAGCATTTT.

V usage is TRBV9 and J usage is TRBJ2-5, with 12 bases that match TRBD2. From germline, CDR1 is SGDLS and CDR2 YYNGEE. The CDR3 loop spans 15 amino acids. After removal of 2 bases from V and 2 bases from J, the junction contained 1 base not matched to a gene. The CDR3 spells CASSVTSGRQETQYF. CDR3 nucleotide sequence: TGTGCCAGCAGCGTCACTAGCGGGAGGCAAGAGACCCAGTACTTC.

This chain joins TRBV19 and TRBJ2-1, with 13 bases that match TRBD2. From germline, CDR1 is LNHDA and CDR2 SQIVND (reference sequence). The length of the CDR3 is 17 residues. V shed 5 bases, J shed 7 bases, and the junction held 11 bases outside the gene matches. CDR3: CASSDGLAGAGGNEQFF. Here the CDR3 DNA reads TGTGCCAGTAGTGATGGACTAGCGGGAGCGGGTGGGAATGAGCAGTTCTTC.

CDR3: CASSAGPLYQETQYF. The CDR3 DNA reads TGTGCCAGCAGCGCGGGACCACTGTACCAAGAGACCCAGTACTTC. The V and J genes are TRBV7-6 and TRBJ2-5; D is possibly TRBD2 (6 bases). V gave up 5 bases and J gave up 0 bases, with 13 bases separating them. Germline V gene lookup returns CDR1 SGHVS and CDR2 FNYEAQ. The CDR3 extends over 15 amino acids. Variable domain in full (rest from reference TRBV7-6 and TRBJ2-5): GAGVSQSPRYKVTKRGQDVALRCDPISGHVSLYWYRQALGQGPEFLTYFNYEAQQDKSGLPNDRFSAERPEGSISTLTIQRTEQRDSAMYRCASSAGPLYQETQYFGPGTRLLVL.

This clone was found a few times. This chain joins TRBV15 and TRBJ2-2; D call uncertain. CDR3 length equals 16 residues. Trimming stripped 2 bases from V and 0 bases from J, with 10 bases between. Germline-derived CDR1 and CDR2 are LNHNV and YYDKDF (reference sequence). The CDR3 region is CATSRTGRSNTGELFF. CDR3 nucleotide sequence: TGTGCCACCAGCAGAACTGGGCGATCGAACACCGGGGAGCTGTTTTTT.

This clone was detected a few times. One junction end disagrees with the germline gene, perhaps due to a read error. The gene calls are TRBV7-7 and TRBJ2-3; no reliable D call. CDR1 and CDR2 (germline): SSHAT, FNYEAQ (reference sequence). This CDR3 has 14 amino acids. The CDR3 loop is CASSLGPGTDTQYF. Written as DNA, the CDR3 is TGTGCTAGCAGCTTAGGTCCGGGCACAGATACGCAGTATTTT.

The rearrangement uses TRBV29-1 and TRBJ2-1; 10 bases match TRBD2. CDR1 is SQVTM, CDR2 ANQGSEA, per germline. Trimming removed 0 bases from V and 10 bases from J; junction bases left unmatched: 9. This CDR3 has 15 residues. The CDR3 here is CSVEDPLAGVLEQFF. The CDR3 DNA reads TGCAGCGTTGAAGATCCTCTAGCGGGAGTTTTAGAGCAGTTCTTC.

The V and J genes are TRBV5-1 and TRBJ1-2, with 7 positions matching TRBD1. Per the germline V gene, CDR1 is SGHRS and CDR2 is YFSETQ. J lost 2 bases, V lost 4 bases, and 14 bases had no gene match. The length of the CDR3 is 17 residues. The CDR3 reads CASSLGGTTGSNYGYTF. In DNA, the CDR3 is TGCGCCAGCAGCCTGGGTGGGACGACAGGGTCGAACTATGGCTACACCTTC.

The rearrangement uses TRBV25-1 and TRBJ2-7; the D gene is possibly TRBD2 (5 bases). The CDR3 extends over 14 amino acids. Trimming removed 4 bases at V and 1 base at J, with 11 bases between. The germline V gene has CDR1 MGHDK and CDR2 SYGVNS. CDR3 amino acids: CASSAREFSYEQYF. Written as DNA, the CDR3 is TGTGCCAGCAGTGCCCGGGAATTTTCCTACGAGCAGTACTTC.

This clone came up once. This chain links TRBV4-1 with TRBJ2-7; 7 bases agree with TRBD2. Per the germline V gene, CDR1 is MGHRA and CDR2 is YSYEKL. Germline trimming cut 4 bases from V and 2 bases from J; bases unmatched to any gene: 8. The CDR3 runs 15 residues. In DNA form, the CDR3 reads TGCGCCAGCAGCCGAGTAACTAGCGCTACCTACGAGCAGTACTTC. The encoded protein is CASSRVTSATYEQYF.

The V gene is TRBV19, the J gene TRBJ2-7; 8 bases fit TRBD1. With V trimmed by 5 bases and J by 5 bases, 11 bases remained unmatched. There are 15 residues in the CDR3. Germline CDR1 LNHDA, CDR2 SQIVND (reference sequence). The CDR3 protein is CASSYTRTGRNEQYF. CDR3 nucleotides: TGTGCCAGTAGTTACACCCGGACAGGGCGGAACGAGCAGTACTTC.

This rearrangement joins TRBV6-5 to TRBJ2-1, with 10 bases aligning to TRBD1. V was clipped by 7 bases and J by 6 bases; unmatched bases: 9. The CDR3 runs to 15 residues. Germline V gene lookup returns CDR1 MNHEY and CDR2 SVGAGI. As DNA, the CDR3 is TGTGCCAGCACCGGCCCGGGACAGGGGCCCAATGAGCAGTTCTTC. Protein: CASTGPGQGPNEQFF.

The chain uses TRBV27 and TRBJ1-2; 9 nucleotides line up with TRBD1. Per the germline V gene, CDR1 is MNHEY and CDR2 is SMNVEV (reference sequence). Trimming removed 5 bases from V and 7 bases from J; junction bases left unmatched: 8. The CDR3 loop spans 14 amino acids. CDR3 in amino acids: CASSIRDRDFGYTF. The CDR3 nucleotides are TGTGCCAGCAGTATCCGGGACAGGGATTTTGGCTACACCTTC.

CDR3 DNA: TGCGCCAGCAGTACCACTGGACAGGGACGAGGTGAAAAACTGTTTTTT. This encodes CASSTTGQGRGEKLFF. V is TRBV10-1 and J is TRBJ1-4; 8 bases fit TRBD1. Germline values: CDR1 WNHNN, CDR2 SYGVQD (reference sequence). Trimming at V came to 5 bases and at J to 7 bases, leaving 12 bases not matched to a gene. The CDR3 runs to 16 residues.